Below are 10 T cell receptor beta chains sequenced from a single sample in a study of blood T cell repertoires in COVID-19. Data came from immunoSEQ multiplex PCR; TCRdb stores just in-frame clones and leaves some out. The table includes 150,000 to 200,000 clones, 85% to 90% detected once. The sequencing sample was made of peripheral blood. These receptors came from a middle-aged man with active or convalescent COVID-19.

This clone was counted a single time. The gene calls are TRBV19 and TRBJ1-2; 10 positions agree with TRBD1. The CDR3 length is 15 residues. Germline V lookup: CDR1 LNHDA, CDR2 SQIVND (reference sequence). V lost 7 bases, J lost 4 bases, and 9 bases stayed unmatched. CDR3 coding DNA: TGTGCCAGTACGAGAGTGGGACAGGGGACCTATGGCTACACCTTC. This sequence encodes CASTRVGQGTYGYTF.

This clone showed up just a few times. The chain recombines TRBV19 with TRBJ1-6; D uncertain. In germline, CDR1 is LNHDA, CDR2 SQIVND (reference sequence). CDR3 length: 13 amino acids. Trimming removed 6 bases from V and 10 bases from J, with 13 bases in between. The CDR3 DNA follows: TGTGCCAGTAGCCGACTGGAGGAGTCACCCCTCCACTTT. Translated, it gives CASSRLEESPLHF.

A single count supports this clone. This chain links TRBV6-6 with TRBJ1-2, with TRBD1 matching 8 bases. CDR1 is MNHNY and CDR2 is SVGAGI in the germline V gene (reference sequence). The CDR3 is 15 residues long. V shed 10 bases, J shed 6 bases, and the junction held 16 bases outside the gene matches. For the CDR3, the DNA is TGTGCCACCAAGTACCGGCAGGGGGCAGTTAATGGCTACACCTTC. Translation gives CATKYRQGAVNGYTF.

CDR3 amino acids: CASSSGTGIDEQFF. The CDR3 DNA reads TGTGCCAGCAGCTCCGGGACAGGGATCGATGAGCAGTTCTTC. This chain connects TRBV7-2 to TRBJ2-1; 9 positions agree with TRBD1. CDR1 and CDR2 from the germline V gene are SGHTA and FQGNSA. V shed 4 bases, J shed 8 bases, and the junction held 6 bases outside the gene matches. The CDR3 is 14 amino acids. Full variable domain (missing parts from reference TRBV7-2 and TRBJ2-1): GAGVSQSPSNKVTEKGKDVELRCDPISGHTALYWYRQSLGQGLEFLIYFQGNSAPDKSGLPSDRFSAERTGGSVSTLTIQRTQQEDSAVYLCASSSGTGIDEQFFGPGTRLTVL.

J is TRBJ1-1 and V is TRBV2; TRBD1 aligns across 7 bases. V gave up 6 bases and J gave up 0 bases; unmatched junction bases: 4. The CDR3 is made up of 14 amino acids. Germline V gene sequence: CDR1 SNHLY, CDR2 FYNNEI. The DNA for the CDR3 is TGTGCCAGCAGGGGACAGAGCATGAACACTGAAGCTTTCTTT. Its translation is CASRGQSMNTEAFF.

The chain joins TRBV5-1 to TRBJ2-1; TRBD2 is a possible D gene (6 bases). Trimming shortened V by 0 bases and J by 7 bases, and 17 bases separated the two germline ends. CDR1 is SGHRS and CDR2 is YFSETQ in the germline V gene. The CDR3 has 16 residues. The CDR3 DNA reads TGCGCCAGCAGCTTGGGGGGCGGGAAAGGTGGTAATGAGCAGTTCTTC. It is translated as CASSLGGGKGGNEQFF.

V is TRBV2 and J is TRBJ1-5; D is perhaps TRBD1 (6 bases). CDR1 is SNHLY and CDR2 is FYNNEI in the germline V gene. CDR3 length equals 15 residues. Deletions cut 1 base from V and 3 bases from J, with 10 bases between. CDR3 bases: TGTGCCAGCAGTGAAGTACAGGGCTACAATCAGCCCCAGCATTTT. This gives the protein CASSEVQGYNQPQHF.

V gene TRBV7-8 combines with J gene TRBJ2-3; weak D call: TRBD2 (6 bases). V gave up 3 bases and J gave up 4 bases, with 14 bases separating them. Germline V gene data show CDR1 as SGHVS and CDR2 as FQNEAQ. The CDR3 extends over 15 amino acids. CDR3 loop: CASSFGGIWADTQYF. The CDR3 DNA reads TGTGCCAGCAGCTTTGGGGGGATTTGGGCAGATACGCAGTATTTT.

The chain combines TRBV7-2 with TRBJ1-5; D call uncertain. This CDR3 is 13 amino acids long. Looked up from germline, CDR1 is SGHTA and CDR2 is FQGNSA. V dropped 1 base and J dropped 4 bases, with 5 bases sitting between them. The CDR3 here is CASSLVENQPQHF. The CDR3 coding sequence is TGTGCCAGCAGCTTAGTAGAAAATCAGCCCCAGCATTTT.

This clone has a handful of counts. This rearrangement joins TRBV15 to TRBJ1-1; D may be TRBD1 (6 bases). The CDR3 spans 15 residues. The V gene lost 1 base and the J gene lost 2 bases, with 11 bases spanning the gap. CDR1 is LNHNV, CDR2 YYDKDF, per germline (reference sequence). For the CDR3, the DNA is TGTGCCACCAGCAGAGCCGGGACATCTAACACTGAAGCTTTCTTT. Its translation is CATSRAGTSNTEAFF.